This TCR beta chain appears in the sequencing data of a study of naive and memory T cell subsets. Study-level points and caveats: Naive repertoires, especially CD8, held a few larger clonotypes, possibly memory cells re-expressing CD45RA. No ground truth validated the naive and memory repertoire findings.

Two oligonucleotides, mixed equimolar, formed the beta constant-region primer covering TRBC1 and TRBC2. Nested alpha and beta constant-region primers with the SP2 primer drove four PCR rounds on ligated cDNA. MiXCR, run by TCRdb on the UMI-ligation and nested PCR reads, gives a single entry per CDR3 protein. In the table there are around 160,000 distinct CDR3 sequences, under 25% of which are singletons. In its sample, this clonotype was seen a few times. Antigen specificity is unknown. The CDR3 covers 13 residues. V lost 0 bases to trimming and J lost 6 bases, with 7 bases between them. The V gene's germline CDR1 is LGHNA and CDR2 YSLEER.

This chain links TRBV4-3 with TRBJ2-3, with D perhaps TRBD2 (6 bases). The receptor comes from a human donor in good health. Sequencing was carried out using naive CD4+ T cells from blood. The DNA of the CDR3 is TGCGCCAGCAGCCAAGAAGGGAGGGATACGCAGTATTTT. This gives the protein CASSQEGRDTQYF.